The entry below gives a single T cell receptor (beta chain) sequence along with its context. This clone was seen just once. What antigen it recognizes has not been identified. Nothing much larger sits one base from this clone, and base qualities are not available. The germline V and J ends show losses of 0 bases and 0 bases respectively, and no gene match explains 12 bases of the junction. The CDR3 has 21 amino acids, counting the end cysteine and phenylalanine. Only the CDR3 part of the read is kept: 63 bases, read in frame from the first base. CDR1 and CDR2 are drawn from the germline V gene: SGHDN, FVKESK. Taken with the paper, the label for time point translates to: about 28 days (+/-7) after the second vaccine dose. AZD1222 recipients with second doses at about 4 weeks or about 12 weeks were pooled, because spike-specific TCR depth and breadth did not differ between schedules. Samples from vaccinated people were obtained from the UK trials COV001 and COV002, which included a single-blind randomized controlled phase 2/3 trial of AZD1222 (ChAdOx1 nCoV-19) in healthy adults. Trial participant PBMC samples were collected at day 0 and day 28 after the second dose for TCRbeta chain sequencing.

The record originates from a study of T cell responses to AZD1222 COVID-19 vaccine (dated by TCRdb to the early 2020s). Some background on the complete study: TCR sequencing covered some 240 trial participants: about 210 given two doses of AZD1222 and 26 given two doses of MenACWY control vaccine. Trial participants were enrolled by age into subgroups of 18-55, 56-69 and 70-plus years, and roughly 150, 30 and 60 TCR-sequenced participants, respectively, were included in these subgroups. Study-level results and caveats: In the small 56-69-year group, the increase in depth fell short of significance, most likely because of low power. Reportedly, close to half of the unique spike-specific TCRs recognized epitopes lying outside the regions that are mutated in the B.1.351 and B.1.1.7 variants. Because no samples from the day 14 peak response were available, repertoires could be characterized only after the peak T cell response. Spike-specific TCR breadth and depth rose significantly after two AZD1222 doses compared with day 0 and with MenACWY recipients. Conclusions about previously exposed vaccinees were limited because only 6 or 7 AZD1222 recipients were SARS-CoV-2 seropositive at baseline. Most participants were white British and females outnumbered males, and the authors suggested that clonal diversity may have been underestimated. The whole spike protein was spanned by vaccine-associated CD4 TCRs, and dominant responses were seen in regions 160-218 and 743-854.

The CDR3 regions of human TCRbeta chains were analyzed by immunosequencing. For the original study's pipeline: Repertoire TCRs were checked for matches against a reference library of SARS-CoV-2-specific TCRs that had been generated using the MIRA antigen-specificity platform. Breadth was defined as the fraction of unique TCRs that were SARS-CoV-2-associated, and depth was defined as the fraction of total T cells that were SARS-CoV-2-associated. Each spike-specific TCR was assigned to its reactive spike region and to a CD4 or CD8 class using the MIRA data. Log10-transformed breadth and depth values were compared by one-way ANOVA with Sidak's multiple comparisons tests. In TCRdb, the immuneACCESS table is reduced to in-frame sequences with V and J assigned. These tables do not hold every clone; where another copy was compared, an unresolved V gene accounts for under half, and the others remain unexplained. V and J calls and clone size are copied from that table; D and trimming were computed from the DNA. For this sample there are about 200,000 clones; 85% to 95% appear just once. The ten top clones hold about 1% of the sample.

The chain joins TRBV14 to TRBJ2-1, with 12 middle bases fitting TRBD2. This receptor was obtained from an adult who received the AZD1222 COVID-19 vaccine. The specimen was peripheral blood, collected 28 days after the second AZD1222 dose. In nucleotide form, the sequence is TGTGCCAGCAGCCAAGATTTCACTAGCGGGGGGATGTCCAGCTCCTACAATGAGCAGTTCTTC. The translation is CASSQDFTSGGMSSSYNEQFF.